This entry describes one T cell receptor beta chain. Profiling relied on immunoSEQ multiplex PCR, and the TCRdb table lists in-frame clones only, not all of them. Of approximately 61,000 clones in the sample, roughly nine tenths were seen once. These data come from a study of OX40 agonist ivuxolimab in advanced cancers. The sequence derives from an adult with an advanced solid tumor such as melanoma, head and neck, liver or kidney cancer. Sequencing used CD4+ or CD8+ T cells sorted from blood, obtained in a trial of the OX40 agonist ivuxolimab.

The CDR3 region is CASSARGVSGNTIYF. CDR3 bases: TGTGCCAGCAGTGCGAGGGGGGTCTCTGGAAACACCATATATTTT. V and J are TRBV6-1 and TRBJ1-3; maybe TRBD1 (6 bases). Trimming removed 4 bases at V and 0 bases at J, with 10 bases between. Germline loops: CDR1 MNHNS, CDR2 SASEGT. This CDR3 has 15 amino acids.